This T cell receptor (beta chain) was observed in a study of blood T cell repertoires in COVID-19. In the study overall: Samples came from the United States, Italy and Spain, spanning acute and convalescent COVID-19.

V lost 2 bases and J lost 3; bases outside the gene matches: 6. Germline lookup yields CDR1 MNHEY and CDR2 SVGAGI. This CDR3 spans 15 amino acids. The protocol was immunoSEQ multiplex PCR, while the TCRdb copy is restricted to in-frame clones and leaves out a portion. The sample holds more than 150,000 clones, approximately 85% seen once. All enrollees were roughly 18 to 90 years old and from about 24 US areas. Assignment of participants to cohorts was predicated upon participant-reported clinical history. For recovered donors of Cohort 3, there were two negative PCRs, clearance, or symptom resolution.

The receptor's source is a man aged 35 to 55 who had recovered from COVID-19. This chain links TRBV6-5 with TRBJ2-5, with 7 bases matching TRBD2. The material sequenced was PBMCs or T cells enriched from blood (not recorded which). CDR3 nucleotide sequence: TGTGCCAGCAGTTACGGCGGGGGTCAAGAAGAGACCCAGTACTTC. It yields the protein CASSYGGGQEETQYF.